Described below is a single T cell receptor beta chain sequence and its context. The data derive from a study of blood T cell repertoires in COVID-19. The germline CDR1 and CDR2 sequences are SGHTA and FQGNSA. The junction had 4 bases not matched to a gene; V was cut back by 4 bases and J by 2 bases. This CDR3 comprises 15 residues. Profiled with immunoSEQ multiplex PCR; TCRdb holds only in-frame clones, not every one. Seen here are some 200,000 clones, about 89% observed once, and the top ten hold 3% to 4%. Sequenced material: peripheral blood. The source is a man between 65 and 85 years old with acute or convalescent COVID-19. This chain connects TRBV7-2 to TRBJ2-7; 11 nucleotides match TRBD1. The CDR3 DNA reads as TGTGCCAGCAGCTCCCGGACAGGGGGCCCCTACGAGCAGTACTTC. Its translation: CASSSRTGGPYEQYF.